The rows below give T cell receptor beta chains drawn from one sample of a study of cytomegalovirus exposure and HLA in healthy donors. Clones were read by immunoSEQ multiplex PCR, and TCRdb kept only the in-frame ones, dropping some. This table holds around 130,000 clones, roughly 75% found once. Sequencing was carried out using PBMCs. All receptors come from a man aged 25-45 years in good health and CMV-seronegative. The conserved cysteine and the conserved F or W are not part of the CDR3 here. Clone size, where shown, is once, few, many, or a class for clones that have expanded.

v_gene	j_gene	abundance	CDR3aa
TRBV2	TRBJ1-4	-	ASAGVTNEKLF
TRBV9	TRBJ2-2	-	ASSVDMGGNTGELF
TRBV28	TRBJ2-1	-	ASSFGGQQF
TRBV4-3	TRBJ2-5	-	ASSQDGIAGEETQY
TRBV7-9	TRBJ2-3	-	ASSSVTDTQY
TRBV29-1	TRBJ2-2	-	SVDWYQDDTGELF
TRBV7-2	TRBJ1-1	-	ASTQGRENTEAF
TRBV5-8	TRBJ1-1	-	ASSLGAGNTEAF
TRBV7-2	TRBJ1-2	once	ASTSGQPNGYT
TRBV5-4	TRBJ2-7	once	ASSFGGQTYEQY
TRBV5-1	TRBJ2-3	-	ASSLGASNAPIDTQY
TRBV15	TRBJ2-5	-	ATSRNTGREQY
TRBV14	TRBJ1-1	once	ASSQDRGWTEAF
TRBV5-1	TRBJ2-5	few	ASSSTGGGETQY
TRBV27	TRBJ2-5	-	ASSPGRELQETQY
TRBV19	TRBJ2-3	-	ASSILGQTKTDTQY
TRBV30	TRBJ1-3	-	AWSVESGHGNTIY
TRBV7-2	TRBJ2-3	-	ASSSVPGLAGARLHTQY
TRBV5-4	TRBJ2-1	-	ASSLKRSSYNEQF
TRBV5-6	TRBJ2-3	-	ASSLGRYTDTQY
TRBV2	TRBJ1-5	-	ASSEFGRGARSNQPQH
TRBV19	TRBJ1-2	-	ASSVKVWSGQGAKSYGYT
TRBV5-6	TRBJ1-4	-	ASSATGEYEKLF
TRBV4-3	TRBJ2-7	-	ASNLKRGGVEEQY
TRBV13	TRBJ1-2	few	ASSFDRNYGYT
TRBV6-1	TRBJ1-2	once	ASRGDSGYGYT
TRBV19	TRBJ2-2	few	ASRGASGSTGELF
TRBV15	TRBJ1-2	-	ATSRDTGFGYT
TRBV4-1	TRBJ2-5	once	ASSQEGGGSHETQY
TRBV29-1	-	-	SVVRVSYEQY
TRBV29-1	TRBJ2-5	once	SVVSPAETQY
TRBV21-1	TRBJ2-3	-	ASSKDESGRGGQNRTDTQY
TRBV29-1	TRBJ1-4	-	SVAVNEKLF
TRBV6-5	TRBJ2-7	-	ASSRLAGGSYEQY
TRBV2	TRBJ2-5	-	ASTGNQETQY
TRBV5-1	TRBJ2-7	-	ASASGLAHTYEQY
TRBV7-9	TRBJ2-2	-	ASSRRLAGGGGTGELF
TRBV28	TRBJ2-7	-	ASKGSGQGLFEQY
TRBV5-6	TRBJ1-6	-	ASTGSGSYNSPLH
TRBV5-1	TRBJ1-1	-	ASSSNRGSTEAF